This is a list of T cell receptor beta chains from one sample in a study of cytomegalovirus exposure and HLA in healthy donors. The protocol was immunoSEQ multiplex PCR, while the TCRdb copy is restricted to in-frame clones and leaves out a portion. The sample yields 150,000 to 200,000 clones, nearly 80% seen once. Specimen: PBMCs. These receptors were obtained from a man aged 35 to 55 in good health and CMV-seropositive. Each CDR3 is given with its conserved first and last residue. D genes are given only for firm matches. Some rows have no size entry. The others give once, few or many, or a class for an expanded clone.

J gene: TRBJ2-1; clone size: NA; D gene: TRBD1; V gene: TRBV6-4; CDR3 DNA: TGTGCCAGCAGTGACGGGACAGGGGGCAATGAGCAGTTCTTC; CDR3 protein: CASSDGTGGNEQFF
J gene: TRBJ2-7; clone size: NA; D gene: TRBD1; V gene: TRBV28; CDR3 DNA: TGTGCCAGCAGTTCGATCCCGGGACAGGGAACCTACGAGCAGTACTTC; CDR3 protein: CASSSIPGQGTYEQYF
J gene: TRBJ2-7; clone size: NA; D gene: NA; V gene: TRBV27; CDR3 DNA: TGTGCCAGCAGTTTAACCCCAATAGCCCGGGGTGAGAACGAGCAGTACTTC; CDR3 protein: CASSLTPIARGENEQYF
J gene: TRBJ1-4; clone size: NA; D gene: TRBD1; V gene: TRBV19; CDR3 DNA: TGTGCCAGTAGTCCTGGGGACAGTACTAATGAAAAACTGTTTTTT; CDR3 protein: CASSPGDSTNEKLFF
J gene: TRBJ1-5; clone size: NA; D gene: NA; V gene: TRBV5-5; CDR3 DNA: TGTGCCAGCAGTTCGGATGATCAGGGAGGAGAGCCCCAGCATTTT; CDR3 protein: CASSSDDQGGEPQHF
J gene: TRBJ1-4; clone size: NA; D gene: TRBD1; V gene: TRBV28; CDR3 DNA: TGTGCCAGCAGCTCGGGACAGGGGAGAGAAAAACTGTTTTTT; CDR3 protein: CASSSGQGREKLFF
J gene: TRBJ1-3; clone size: NA; D gene: NA; V gene: TRBV5-6; CDR3 DNA: TGTGCCAGCAGCTTGGGCGGAAGCGCCTCTGGAAACACCATATATTTT; CDR3 protein: CASSLGGSASGNTIYF
J gene: TRBJ2-7; clone size: NA; D gene: TRBD1; V gene: TRBV7-9; CDR3 DNA: TGTGCCAGCAGCCCCTGGACAGGGGATTACGAGCAGTACTTC; CDR3 protein: CASSPWTGDYEQYF
J gene: TRBJ1-2; clone size: NA; D gene: NA; V gene: TRBV15; CDR3 DNA: TGTGCCACCAGCAGTGGGACACACAGCGGCTATGGCTACACCTTC; CDR3 protein: CATSSGTHSGYGYTF
J gene: TRBJ1-1; clone size: few; D gene: NA; V gene: TRBV7-9; CDR3 DNA: TGTGCCAGCAGCTTACTTACAGTTGAAGCTTTCTTT; CDR3 protein: CASSLLTVEAFF
J gene: TRBJ1-3; clone size: NA; D gene: NA; V gene: TRBV9; CDR3 DNA: TGTGCCAGCAGCACCCCGCTAGGAGGTGAGACTGGAAACACCATATATTTT; CDR3 protein: CASSTPLGGETGNTIYF
J gene: TRBJ1-1; clone size: NA; D gene: NA; V gene: TRBV14; CDR3 DNA: TGTGCCAGCAGCCAAGGTGTTGGGGGCCGGGAAGCTTTCTTT; CDR3 protein: CASSQGVGGREAFF
J gene: TRBJ2-1; clone size: once; D gene: NA; V gene: TRBV7-2; CDR3 DNA: TGTGCCAGCAGCTTAGCCAGGCACAATGAGCAGTTCTTC; CDR3 protein: CASSLARHNEQFF
J gene: TRBJ2-7; clone size: once; D gene: NA; V gene: TRBV7-2; CDR3 DNA: TGTGCCAGCAGCCCCTGGACAACGAGCTCCTACGAGCAGTACTTC; CDR3 protein: CASSPWTTSSYEQYF
J gene: TRBJ1-3; clone size: once; D gene: NA; V gene: TRBV9; CDR3 DNA: TGTGCCAGCAGCCCCCGACATTTGGGGCCCGGAAACACCATATATTTT; CDR3 protein: CASSPRHLGPGNTIYF
J gene: TRBJ2-2; clone size: NA; D gene: NA; V gene: TRBV27; CDR3 DNA: TGTGCCAGCACCCGGGTCGGAGGGGAGCTGTTTTTT; CDR3 protein: CASTRVGGELFF
J gene: TRBJ2-1; clone size: NA; D gene: NA; V gene: TRBV5-4; CDR3 DNA: TGTGCCAGCAGCCCCACGGGGGCTAGCGGCCTTTACAATGAGCAGTTCTTC; CDR3 protein: CASSPTGASGLYNEQFF
J gene: TRBJ2-3; clone size: once; D gene: TRBD2; V gene: TRBV7-9; CDR3 DNA: TGTGCCAGCAGTCCTGGACTAGCGGCTAGCACAGATACGCAGTATTTT; CDR3 protein: CASSPGLAASTDTQYF
J gene: TRBJ2-5; clone size: few; D gene: NA; V gene: TRBV21-1; CDR3 DNA: TGTGCCAGCAGCAAGTGTCCCGGGACTGAGTACTTC; CDR3 protein: CASSKCPGTEYF
J gene: TRBJ2-1; clone size: few; D gene: TRBD2; V gene: TRBV30; CDR3 DNA: TGTGCCTGGAGTGGGTGGCAGGGATCGCGGGGGTGGAACAATGAGCAGTTCTTC; CDR3 protein: CAWSGWQGSRGWNNEQFF
J gene: TRBJ1-5; clone size: NA; D gene: NA; V gene: TRBV7-2; CDR3 DNA: TGTGCCAGCAGCTTAGTAGGGGCAGTCAATCAGCCCCAGCATTTT; CDR3 protein: CASSLVGAVNQPQHF
J gene: TRBJ1-2; clone size: NA; D gene: NA; V gene: TRBV9; CDR3 DNA: TGTGCCAGCAGCTCCAACCTGGACATTAACTATAGCTACACCTTC; CDR3 protein: CASSSNLDINYSYTF
J gene: TRBJ1-3; clone size: NA; D gene: TRBD1; V gene: TRBV9; CDR3 DNA: TGTGCCAGCAGCGTGGACGGTAGGGGACAGGGGAATCCCGGAAACACCATATATTTT; CDR3 protein: CASSVDGRGQGNPGNTIYF
J gene: TRBJ2-7; clone size: NA; D gene: TRBD2; V gene: TRBV7-8; CDR3 DNA: TGTGCCAGCAGGTCTACCGGGACTAGCTTGGACGAGCAGTACTTC; CDR3 protein: CASRSTGTSLDEQYF
J gene: TRBJ1-5; clone size: NA; D gene: TRBD1; V gene: TRBV2; CDR3 DNA: TGTGCCAGCAGCGACAGGGAAGGTCAGCCCCAGCATTTT; CDR3 protein: CASSDREGQPQHF
J gene: TRBJ2-1; clone size: once; D gene: TRBD1; V gene: TRBV7-9; CDR3 DNA: TGTGCCAGCAGCTGGGAGACAGGGCCCCCGTTCTTC; CDR3 protein: CASSWETGPPFF
J gene: TRBJ2-7; clone size: NA; D gene: TRBD1; V gene: TRBV15; CDR3 DNA: TGTGCCACCAGCAGAGTGGCAGGGGGCTACGAGCAGTACTTC; CDR3 protein: CATSRVAGGYEQYF
J gene: TRBJ2-7; clone size: few; D gene: TRBD2; V gene: TRBV6-1; CDR3 DNA: TGTGCCAGCAGTGAAGACAGGCGGGGGACCTACGAGCAGTACTTC; CDR3 protein: CASSEDRRGTYEQYF
J gene: TRBJ1-5; clone size: NA; D gene: NA; V gene: TRBV7-8; CDR3 DNA: TGTGCCAGCAGCTTAGCCCTCGGAGGGCCAGAACAGCCCCAGCATTTT; CDR3 protein: CASSLALGGPEQPQHF
J gene: TRBJ1-1; clone size: NA; D gene: TRBD1; V gene: TRBV29-1; CDR3 DNA: TGCAGCGTTGAAGTTACAGGACAGGGACGTGAAGCTTTCTTT; CDR3 protein: CSVEVTGQGREAFF
J gene: TRBJ2-7; clone size: NA; D gene: TRBD1; V gene: TRBV2; CDR3 DNA: TGTGCCAGCGGGGGACAGGGGGCCTACGAGCAGTACTTC; CDR3 protein: CASGGQGAYEQYF
J gene: TRBJ2-5; clone size: NA; D gene: TRBD1; V gene: TRBV4-1; CDR3 DNA: TGCGCCAGCAGCCAACGGGACAGCCAAGAGACCCAGTACTTC; CDR3 protein: CASSQRDSQETQYF
J gene: TRBJ2-4; clone size: NA; D gene: NA; V gene: TRBV19; CDR3 DNA: TGTGCCAGTCATGACTTAGCCAAAAACATTCAGTACTTC; CDR3 protein: CASHDLAKNIQYF
J gene: TRBJ2-7; clone size: NA; D gene: TRBD1; V gene: TRBV5-1; CDR3 DNA: TGCGCCAGCAGCCCGGGACAGAACTACGAGCAGTACTTC; CDR3 protein: CASSPGQNYEQYF
J gene: TRBJ1-2; clone size: once; D gene: NA; V gene: TRBV19; CDR3 DNA: TGTGCCAGTAGTGAGATCGGAAGTGAGGTGGATGGCTACACCTTC; CDR3 protein: CASSEIGSEVDGYTF
J gene: TRBJ2-3; clone size: NA; D gene: TRBD2; V gene: TRBV7-3; CDR3 DNA: TGTGCCAGCAGCTTGGGGGGGTTCCGCACAGATACGCAGTATTTT; CDR3 protein: CASSLGGFRTDTQYF
J gene: TRBJ2-1; clone size: few; D gene: TRBD1; V gene: TRBV11-3; CDR3 DNA: TGTGCCAGCAGTAGGGGACAGGGTTCGAGCTCCTACAATGAGCAGTTCTTC; CDR3 protein: CASSRGQGSSSYNEQFF
J gene: TRBJ2-1; clone size: NA; D gene: TRBD1; V gene: TRBV28; CDR3 DNA: TGTGCCAGCAGGCCGCCCTTCGGACAGGGAAGCTCCTACAATGAGCAGTTCTTC; CDR3 protein: CASRPPFGQGSSYNEQFF
J gene: TRBJ1-5; clone size: NA; D gene: NA; V gene: TRBV6-6; CDR3 DNA: TGTGCCAGCAGTCCGGGGGGAGGCAATCAGCCCCAGCATTTT; CDR3 protein: CASSPGGGNQPQHF
J gene: TRBJ2-1; clone size: NA; D gene: NA; V gene: TRBV9; CDR3 DNA: TGTGCCAGCAGCGTATACGGGTACAATGAGCAGTTCTTC; CDR3 protein: CASSVYGYNEQFF
J gene: TRBJ2-3; clone size: NA; D gene: TRBD2; V gene: TRBV19; CDR3 DNA: TGTGCCAGTAGTTCGCCAGCGGGAGGCACAGATACGCAGTATTTT; CDR3 protein: CASSSPAGGTDTQYF
J gene: TRBJ1-4; clone size: NA; D gene: NA; V gene: TRBV7-6; CDR3 DNA: TGTGCCAGCAGCTTAGCGCCGGACAGATCTGCAACTAATGAAAAACTGTTTTTT; CDR3 protein: CASSLAPDRSATNEKLFF
J gene: TRBJ1-4; clone size: NA; D gene: TRBD1; V gene: TRBV6-5; CDR3 DNA: TGTGCCAGCAGTTACTCTTTGACAGGGGGAGATGAAAAACTGTTTTTT; CDR3 protein: CASSYSLTGGDEKLFF
J gene: TRBJ1-1; clone size: NA; D gene: TRBD1; V gene: TRBV28; CDR3 DNA: TGTGCCAGTATACAGGGGACTAACACTGAAGCTTTCTTT; CDR3 protein: CASIQGTNTEAFF
J gene: TRBJ2-6; clone size: few; D gene: NA; V gene: TRBV28; CDR3 DNA: TGTGCCAGCAGTTCAGAGGGTGCAGGGGCCAACGGCCTGACTTTC; CDR3 protein: CASSSEGAGANGLTF
J gene: TRBJ2-1; clone size: NA; D gene: NA; V gene: TRBV5-1; CDR3 DNA: TGCGCCAGCAGCTTGGCCGTCAGTTACAATGAGCAGTTCTTC; CDR3 protein: CASSLAVSYNEQFF
J gene: TRBJ1-5; clone size: NA; D gene: NA; V gene: TRBV28; CDR3 DNA: TGTGCCAGCAGTCCAGCCGGAGGGGTGAATCAGCCCCAGCATTTT; CDR3 protein: CASSPAGGVNQPQHF
J gene: TRBJ2-2; clone size: once; D gene: TRBD1; V gene: TRBV4-1; CDR3 DNA: TGCGCCAGCAGCCAACCCTCGGGGGACAGGGGGCGATCGTCCGGGGAGCTGTTTTTT; CDR3 protein: CASSQPSGDRGRSSGELFF
J gene: TRBJ1-4; clone size: NA; D gene: NA; V gene: TRBV2; CDR3 DNA: TGTGCCAGCAGGGTGGAGTCCGACAGACTGTTTTTT; CDR3 protein: CASRVESDRLFF
J gene: TRBJ2-7; clone size: NA; D gene: TRBD2; V gene: TRBV18; CDR3 DNA: TGTGCCAGCTCACCGGGACTAGCGAATGGCTACGAGCAGTACTTC; CDR3 protein: CASSPGLANGYEQYF
J gene: TRBJ2-6; clone size: NA; D gene: NA; V gene: TRBV5-1; CDR3 DNA: TGCGCCAGCAGCTGGAATTCTGGGGCCAACGGCCTGACTTTC; CDR3 protein: CASSWNSGANGLTF